The next 12 T cell receptor beta chains were all read from a single sample in a study of cytomegalovirus exposure and HLA in healthy donors. PCR primers comprised 60 Vbeta and 13 Jbeta primers. Generated by immunoSEQ multiplex PCR, the TCRdb table keeps only in-frame clones and is missing some. The data show about 120,000 clones, 74% seen once. Material: PBMCs. These receptors were taken from a human donor in good health.

For the CDR3, the DNA is TGTGCCAGCAGTTTTTCCCCACTAGCCCAGAGTAACTCTGGGGCCAACGTCCTGACTTTC. Translating gives CASSFSPLAQSNSGANVLTF. The chain has TRBV13 and TRBJ2-6; a possible D gene is TRBD2 (6 bases). CDR1 and CDR2 from the germline V gene are PRHDT and FYEKMQ (reference sequence). This CDR3 has 20 residues. Trimming pared 6 bases from V and 0 bases from J, leaving 24 bases between.

This clone has a handful of counts. The chain is built from TRBV2 and TRBJ2-7; TRBD1 matches 8 bases. Germline-derived CDR1 and CDR2 are SNHLY and FYNNEI. This CDR3 has 14 residues. V gave up 4 bases and J gave up 7 bases; unmatched junction bases: 9. The CDR3, as DNA: TGTGCCAGCAGTGTAAGTTTGACAGGGGATGAGCAGTACTTC. Encoded protein: CASSVSLTGDEQYF.

This chain connects TRBV6-5 to TRBJ2-3; tentatively, D is TRBD2 (6 bases). CDR1 is MNHEY, CDR2 SVGAGI, per germline. V was pared by 7 bases and J by 1 base, with 15 bases between. This CDR3 spans 15 amino acids. The CDR3 DNA is TGTGCCAGCACCCGTGGGGGGAGCGGCACAGATACGCAGTATTTT. Its translation is CASTRGGSGTDTQYF.

V is TRBV10-3 and J is TRBJ2-3; perhaps TRBD2 as D (6 bases). This CDR3 region has 16 residues. Germline values: CDR1 ENHRY, CDR2 SYGVKD. V was pared by 0 bases and J by 6 bases, with 16 bases between. In DNA form, the CDR3 reads TGTGCCATCAGTGAGTCGGGGCGGGACTCCCAGGATACGCAGTATTTT. Amino acid sequence: CAISESGRDSQDTQYF.

CDR3 bases: TGTGCCAGCAGCCCCCAGCATAGGGTTGGGGGGGAGACCCAGTACTTC. It codes for CASSPQHRVGGETQYF. This sequence joins TRBV5-4 and TRBJ2-5, with D possibly TRBD2 on 6 matching bases. Germline V gives CDR1 SGHNT, CDR2 YYREEE (reference sequence). The ends were cut back, 4 bases at V and 5 bases at J, with 21 bases in the middle. The CDR3 has 16 amino acids.

The chain has TRBV4-3 and TRBJ2-7; 7 positions agree with TRBD1. Unmatched junction bases numbered 18, after V lost 1 base and J lost 3 bases. This CDR3 is built from 19 residues. CDR1 and CDR2 from the germline V gene are LGHNA and YSLEER. This CDR3 is CASSQVAGTAIRSVYEQYF. Here the CDR3 DNA reads TGCGCCAGCAGCCAAGTAGCTGGGACAGCCATACGGAGCGTCTACGAGCAGTACTTC.

The V and J genes are TRBV25-1 and TRBJ2-2; 7 positions match TRBD2. The germline CDR1 and CDR2 sequences are MGHDK and SYGVNS. After removal of 0 bases from V and 4 bases from J, the junction contained 5 bases not matched to a gene. The CDR3 totals 16 residues. DNA for the CDR3: TGTGCCAGCAGTGAATATGGCGGGAGAGTCACCGGGGAGCTGTTTTTT. It yields the protein CASSEYGGRVTGELFF.

V usage is TRBV9 and J usage is TRBJ2-5, with TRBD2 identical over 9 bases. V lost 0 bases and J lost 5; bases outside the gene matches: 8. Germline assignment: CDR1 SGDLS and CDR2 YYNGEE. The CDR3 runs 16 residues. CDR3 amino acids: CASSVGQRGARETQYF. In DNA form, the CDR3 reads TGTGCCAGCAGCGTAGGCCAGCGGGGGGCTCGGGAGACCCAGTACTTC.

V gene TRBV7-8 combines with J gene TRBJ2-7; TRBD2 agrees at 9 bases. Germline CDR1 SGHVS, CDR2 FQNEAQ. The CDR3 covers 17 residues. V was clipped by 0 bases and J by 3 bases; unmatched bases: 9. The CDR3 nucleotides are TGTGCCAGCAGCTTAGCTAGCGGGAGTGTTCCCATCTACGAGCAGTACTTC. The encoded protein is CASSLASGSVPIYEQYF. The full variable domain, completed using reference TRBV7-8 and TRBJ2-7, is GAGVSQSPRYKVAKRGQDVALRCDPISGHVSLFWYQQALGQGPEFLTYFQNEAQLDKSGLPSDRFFAERPEGSVSTLKIQRTQQEDSAVYLCASSLASGSVPIYEQYFGPGTRLTVT.

The chain has TRBV9 and TRBJ1-1, with TRBD1 as a possible D gene (6 bases). Per the germline V gene, CDR1 is SGDLS and CDR2 is YYNGEE. V lost 4 bases, J lost 0 bases, and 13 bases lay in between. The CDR3 is made up of 15 amino acids. The CDR3 reads CASSPRQDMNTEAFF. Written as DNA, the CDR3 is TGTGCCAGCAGCCCCCGACAGGACATGAACACTGAAGCTTTCTTT.

The gene calls are TRBV6-4 and TRBJ2-1; 11 nucleotides align to TRBD2. Germline CDR1 MRHNA, CDR2 SNTAGT. Unmatched junction bases numbered 19, after V lost 9 bases and J lost 9 bases. This CDR3 has 17 residues. The chain's CDR3 is CASPYLRLAGSYSEQFF. The CDR3 nucleotides are TGTGCCAGTCCCTACCTCCGACTAGCGGGAAGTTATAGTGAGCAGTTCTTC.

The chain couples TRBV5-1 to TRBJ1-1; maybe TRBD1 (5 bases). This CDR3 has 11 amino acids. Germline lookup yields CDR1 SGHRS and CDR2 YFSETQ. Between the trimmed V and J ends, which lost 4 bases and 11 bases, there was a span of 12 bases. CDR3 sequence (DNA): TGCGCCAGCAGCGGGGGGAATGAGGCTTTCTTT. This gives the protein CASSGGNEAFF.